The 28 T cell receptor beta chains in this list originate from one sample, sequenced in a study of preoperative IRX-2 immunotherapy in early breast cancer. Documented treatment: preoperative locoregional IRX-2 cytokine immunotherapy. The repertoire was sequenced with immunoSEQ multiplex PCR; TCRdb's copy has only in-frame clones and lacks some. The sample lists about 38,000 clones, 82% occurring once. Sequencing was performed on lymph node tissue, taken after IRX-2 immunotherapy. The receptors were gathered from a human donor with breast cancer.

This clone has only a few counts. The V and J genes are TRBV19 and TRBJ2-3, with 8 bases matching TRBD2. Per the germline V gene, CDR1 is LNHDA and CDR2 is SQIVND (reference sequence). There are 15 residues in the CDR3. Unmatched junction bases numbered 1, after V lost 1 base and J lost 1 base. CDR3 in amino acids: CASSIAGGGTDTQYF. The CDR3 bases are TGTGCCAGTAGTATAGCGGGGGGGGGCACAGATACGCAGTATTTT. Complete variable domain (other parts from reference TRBV19 and TRBJ2-3): DGGITQSPKYLFRKEGQNVTLSCEQNLNHDAMYWYRQDPGQGLRLIYYSQIVNDFQKGDIAEGYSVSREKKESFPLTVTSAQKNPTAFYLCASSIAGGGTDTQYFGPGTRLTVL.

This chain joins TRBV28 and TRBJ1-5; 11 bases are a match to TRBD1. The junction had 4 bases not matched to a gene; V was cut back by 6 bases and J by 3 bases. In germline, CDR1 is MDHEN, CDR2 SYDVKM. The CDR3 length is 15 residues. The CDR3 is CASSSGQGVNQPQHF. For the CDR3, the DNA is TGTGCCAGCAGCTCGGGACAGGGGGTCAATCAGCCCCAGCATTTT.

The chain is built from TRBV7-1 and TRBJ2-7; 8 bases match TRBD1. TRBV7-1 is an open reading frame, and its role is uncertain. CDR3 length: 13 residues. After removal of 6 bases from V and 7 bases from J, the junction contained 8 bases not matched to a gene. CDR3 residues: CASRQTGVGEQYF. CDR3 coding DNA: TGTGCCAGCAGGCAGACAGGGGTGGGAGAGCAGTACTTC.

The CDR3 region is CASVGNSYEQYF. The CDR3 nucleotides are TGTGCCAGCGTAGGGAACTCCTACGAGCAGTACTTC. This rearrangement joins TRBV6-8 to TRBJ2-7, with unresolved D. The CDR3 is 12 residues long. V was cut by 8 bases and J by 0 bases, with 8 bases left in between. Per germline, CDR1 MNHGY and CDR2 SAAAGT.

This chain uses TRBV6-7 with TRBJ1-2, with D perhaps TRBD1 (6 bases). TRBV6-7 is placed among ORFs of uncertain function. Trimming left V 2 bases short and J 4 bases short, with 14 bases between. CDR3 size: 15 residues. The CDR3 sequence: CASSYGGPKIYGYTF. The CDR3 DNA is TGTGCCAGCAGTTACGGGGGCCCGAAGATCTATGGCTACACCTTC.

V is TRBV12-5 and J is TRBJ1-1; 8 bases map to TRBD1. Germline V CDR1 and CDR2: LGHNT, FRNRAP. The CDR3 spans 13 residues. DNA for the CDR3: TGTGCCAGCTTGAGGACAGGGCTCACTGAAGCTTTCTTT. Protein: CASLRTGLTEAFF.

The chain combines TRBV18 with TRBJ2-3; D is perhaps TRBD1 (6 bases). In germline, CDR1 is KGHSH, CDR2 LQKENI. The CDR3 loop spans 16 amino acids. V was trimmed by 2 bases and J by 0 bases, leaving 12 bases between them. CDR3 residues: CASSPVIGQSTDTQYF. CDR3 bases: TGTGCCAGCTCACCAGTCATCGGACAGAGCACAGATACGCAGTATTTT.

The rearrangement links TRBV5-1 to TRBJ2-2; TRBD2 matches at 8 bases. CDR3 size: 16 residues. Trimming removed 4 bases from V and 4 bases from J; junction bases left unmatched: 9. Germline CDR1 SGHRS, CDR2 YFSETQ. CDR3 protein: CASSPLGLAGTGELFF. The CDR3 DNA is TGCGCCAGCAGCCCACTCGGGCTAGCGGGCACCGGGGAGCTGTTTTTT.

This chain links TRBV7-7 with TRBJ1-4; D is uncertain. Trimming took 1 base from V and 5 from J, leaving 8 bases between them. The CDR3 runs 14 residues. The V gene's germline CDR1 is SSHAT and CDR2 FNYEAQ (reference sequence). The CDR3 sequence is CASSLEGSNEKLFF. The CDR3 coding sequence is TGTGCCAGCAGCTTAGAGGGCTCAAATGAAAAACTGTTTTTT.

The V gene is TRBV7-1, the J gene TRBJ1-6; no clear D. TRBV7-1 is an ORF, with its function uncertain. The CDR3 is made up of 13 amino acids. V was pared by 5 bases and J by 7 bases, with 9 bases between. The CDR3 coding sequence is TGTGCCAGCAGCCCTGATGGCAATTCACCCCTCCACTTT. It codes for CASSPDGNSPLHF.

The rearrangement uses TRBV19 and TRBJ1-5, with D tentatively TRBD1 (6 bases). The CDR3 loop spans 14 amino acids. The V and J ends lost 5 bases and 2 bases respectively, with 10 bases between them. Germline loops: CDR1 LNHDA, CDR2 SQIVND (reference sequence). The CDR3: CASSSGVGNQPQHF. The CDR3 region has the DNA TGTGCCAGTAGTTCAGGGGTAGGCAATCAGCCCCAGCATTTT.

The chain employs TRBV7-4 and TRBJ1-6; D uncertain. In germline, CDR1 is SGHVT, CDR2 SQSDAQ. The V gene lost 1 base and the J gene lost 0 bases, with 10 bases spanning the gap. The CDR3 spans 17 residues. The DNA of the CDR3 is TGTGCCAGCAGCTTAGTAGGAGGGAACTCCTATAATTCACCCCTCCACTTT. Protein product: CASSLVGGNSYNSPLHF.

J is TRBJ1-2 and V is TRBV19; 8 positions agree with TRBD1. CDR1 and CDR2 from the germline V gene are LNHDA and SQIVND (reference sequence). The CDR3 has 14 amino acids. Unmatched junction bases numbered 4, after V lost 3 bases and J lost 4 bases. CDR3 coding DNA: TGTGCCAGTAGTATGCAGGGGGCGGCCTATGGCTACACCTTC. Its translation is CASSMQGAAYGYTF.

This chain joins TRBV19 and TRBJ1-2; unclear D gene. CDR1 is LNHDA, CDR2 SQIVND, per germline (reference sequence). Between the trimmed V and J ends, which lost 5 bases and 4 bases, there was a span of 11 bases. The CDR3 sequence is 13 residues long. CDR3 coding DNA: TGTGCCAGTAGTCATGGGTCTAGCTATGGCTACACCTTC. This codes for CASSHGSSYGYTF.

Remarks on this clone: At one of its ends the junction is not consistent with the germline gene, which may arise from a read error. The chain recombines TRBV6-8 with TRBJ1-2, with TRBD1 as a possible D gene (5 bases). The CDR3 covers 14 residues. Per germline, CDR1 MNHGY and CDR2 SAAAGT. CDR3 residues: CASSDSGRPEGYTF. CDR3 sequence (DNA): TGTGCCAGCAGTGACTCGGGACGTCCAGAAGGCTACACCTTC.

This clone occurred once. The genes are TRBV5-1 and TRBJ2-1, with D unclear. Germline CDR1 and CDR2: SGHRS and YFSETQ. This CDR3 region has 14 residues. V was cut by 2 bases and J by 4 bases, with 10 bases left in between. The CDR3 DNA sequence: TGCGCCAGCAGCTTCGGCCAGACGTACAATGAGCAGTTCTTC. The encoded protein is CASSFGQTYNEQFF.

The chain carries TRBV28 and TRBJ1-2; 7 nucleotides line up with TRBD1. The V and J ends lost 5 bases and 8 bases, in that order; junction bases with no gene match: 11. Germline V gene lookup returns CDR1 MDHEN and CDR2 SYDVKM. The CDR3 covers 14 residues. The CDR3 nucleotides read TGTGCCAGCAGTACGACAGGGCGTCTATCGGGCTACACCTTC. This encodes CASSTTGRLSGYTF.

This clone was picked up a small number of times. The V and J genes are TRBV12-2 and TRBJ1-2; the DNA was not used to check the table's D call, TRBD1. TRBV12-2 is given as a pseudogene. This CDR3 comprises 15 residues. CDR3 DNA: TGTGCAAGTCGCTTAGGGGACAGGGGGCAACATGGCTACACCTTC. This translates into CASRLGDRGQHGYTF.

J is TRBJ2-2 and V is TRBV11-3, with D maybe TRBD2 (5 bases). Germline assignment: CDR1 SGHNT and CDR2 YENEEA. Between the trimmed V and J ends, which lost 5 bases and 2 bases, there was a span of 18 bases. The CDR3 spans 17 residues. The CDR3 protein is CASSPSGLRLNTGELFF. The CDR3 bases are TGTGCCAGCAGCCCCAGCGGTCTGCGCCTCAACACCGGGGAGCTGTTTTTT.

The chain couples TRBV6-8 to TRBJ1-1; TRBD1 might be the D (5 bases). CDR3 length equals 13 residues. Germline V gene data show CDR1 as MNHGY and CDR2 as SAAAGT. V was clipped by 10 bases and J by 3 bases, with 15 bases between them. CDR3 sequence: CAISWDGYTEAFF. CDR3 nucleotides: TGTGCCATCAGCTGGGACGGCTACACTGAAGCTTTCTTT.

This chain uses TRBV10-2 with TRBJ2-5; 10 bases fit TRBD2. V lost 4 bases, J lost 9 bases, and 8 bases stayed unmatched. Germline loops: CDR1 WSHSY, CDR2 SAAADI. The CDR3 totals 14 residues. The CDR3 loop reads CASSGSGGAGAQYF. The CDR3 DNA sequence: TGCGCCAGCAGTGGAAGCGGGGGGGCTGGGGCCCAGTACTTC.

The rearrangement links TRBV30 to TRBJ2-5; D is uncertain. Between the trimmed V and J ends, which lost 5 bases and 9 bases, there was a span of 13 bases. The CDR3 is 11 amino acids. Germline V CDR1 and CDR2: GTSNPN, SVGIG (reference sequence). The CDR3 sequence: CAWGARVAQYF. CDR3 coding DNA: TGTGCCTGGGGAGCACGGGTGGCCCAGTACTTC.

The DNA of the CDR3 is TGTGCCAGTAGTAGGTCAGGGGTAGTCGATGAGCAGTTCTTC. It specifies CASSRSGVVDEQFF. V and J are TRBV19 and TRBJ2-1; D might be TRBD1 (6 bases). This CDR3 contains 14 residues. The V and J ends lost 4 bases and 8 bases respectively, with 15 bases between them. Looked up from germline, CDR1 is LNHDA and CDR2 is SQIVND (reference sequence).

The table lists this clone with a few counts. V and J are TRBV6-8 and TRBJ2-2, with D unclear. The CDR3 has 16 residues. Per the germline V gene, CDR1 is MNHGY and CDR2 is SAAAGT. V gave up 7 bases and J gave up 3 bases, with 18 bases separating them. CDR3 sequence: CASKETFSTYTGELFF. The CDR3 DNA reads TGTGCCAGCAAGGAAACCTTTTCCACCTACACCGGGGAGCTGTTTTTT.

V is TRBV6-8 and J is TRBJ2-7, with a tentative D call TRBD2 (5 bases). The CDR3 runs to 13 residues. Germline V CDR1 and CDR2: MNHGY, SAAAGT. Trimming removed 6 bases at V and 0 bases at J, with 9 bases between. CDR3 region: CASRSGNSYEQYF. In DNA, the CDR3 is TGTGCCAGCAGGAGCGGCAACTCCTACGAGCAGTACTTC.

This chain joins TRBV15 and TRBJ2-5, with 7 bases lining up with TRBD1. Germline lookup yields CDR1 LNHNV and CDR2 YYDKDF (reference sequence). Unmatched junction bases numbered 11, after V lost 0 bases and J lost 7 bases. CDR3 length: 16 amino acids. The CDR3 region is CATSRDGQATIGTQYF. The CDR3 DNA reads TGTGCCACCAGCAGAGATGGACAGGCGACGATAGGGACCCAGTACTTC.

The CDR3 DNA reads as TGTGCCAGCACAGGAACAGCAACTAATGAAAAACTGTTTTTT. Amino acids: CASTGTATNEKLFF. J is TRBJ1-4 and V is TRBV28, with D unclear. V lost 7 bases and J 0 bases, leaving 9 bases between the germline ends. The CDR3 is 14 residues long. Germline V lookup: CDR1 MDHEN, CDR2 SYDVKM.

The J gene is TRBJ2-6, the V gene TRBV19; 11 bases agree with TRBD1. This CDR3 region has 18 residues. In germline, CDR1 is LNHDA, CDR2 SQIVND (reference sequence). After removal of 6 bases from V and 0 bases from J, the junction contained 7 bases not matched to a gene. The CDR3 region has the DNA TGTGCCAGTAGCAAACGGACAGGGGGCGTCTCTGGGGCCAACGTCCTGACTTTC. Encoded protein: CASSKRTGGVSGANVLTF.